This passage covers 15 T cell receptor beta chains from one sample sequenced in a study of cytomegalovirus exposure and HLA in healthy donors. With 60 Vbeta and 13 Jbeta primers, the PCR was carried out. Repertoires were generated with immunoSEQ multiplex PCR, while TCRdb's copy carries only in-frame clones and drops some. The sample holds under 200,000 clones, 82% seen once. Specimen: PBMCs. The source of these receptors is a woman aged 50 to 60 in good health and CMV-seronegative.

The rearrangement joins TRBV2 to TRBJ1-5; 8 bases line up with TRBD1. The CDR3 totals 15 residues. V trimming: 3 bases; J trimming: 9 bases; junction bases outside the gene matches: 10. Germline CDR1 and CDR2: SNHLY and FYNNEI. This chain's CDR3 is CASSDPGTGRPPQHF. The DNA of the CDR3 is TGTGCCAGCAGTGATCCCGGGACAGGACGTCCGCCCCAGCATTTT. Together with reference TRBV2 and TRBJ1-5, the CDR3 gives the full variable domain: EPEVTQTPSHQVTQMGQEVILRCVPISNHLYFYWYRQILGQKVEFLVSFYNNEISEKSEIFDDQFSVERPDGSNFTLKIRSTKLEDSAMYFCASSDPGTGRPPQHFGDGTRLSIL.

This sequence joins TRBV4-3 and TRBJ1-1; D gene uncertain. This CDR3 spans 16 amino acids. From germline, CDR1 is LGHNA and CDR2 YSLEER. V was pared by 1 base and J by 2 bases, with 14 bases between. This CDR3 reads CASSQAVKNSNTEAFF. In DNA, the CDR3 is TGCGCCAGCAGCCAAGCGGTAAAGAACAGTAACACTGAAGCTTTCTTT.

The genes are TRBV9 and TRBJ2-1; TRBD2 agrees at 15 bases. CDR3 length: 16 amino acids. CDR1 and CDR2 (germline): SGDLS, YYNGEE. Unmatched junction bases numbered 0, after V lost 0 bases and J lost 5 bases. CDR3 sequence reads: CASSVGTSGGDNEQFF. The CDR3 coding sequence is TGTGCCAGCAGCGTAGGGACTAGCGGGGGGGACAATGAGCAGTTCTTC.

V is TRBV4-1 and J is TRBJ1-5, with 9 bases matching TRBD1. This CDR3 spans 12 amino acids. V gave up 5 bases and J gave up 7 bases; unmatched junction bases: 0. Germline loops: CDR1 MGHRA, CDR2 YSYEKL. This CDR3 reads CASSTGGQPQHF. DNA of the CDR3: TGCGCCAGCAGCACAGGGGGCCAGCCCCAGCATTTT.

The chain uses TRBV2 and TRBJ1-5; D is possibly TRBD1 (6 bases). CDR1 and CDR2 (germline): SNHLY, FYNNEI. CDR3 length: 17 residues. The V and J ends lost 1 base and 0 bases respectively, with 13 bases between them. The CDR3 DNA reads as TGTGCCAGCAGTGAAGGGGCAGGGGTCTATAGCAATCAGCCCCAGCATTTT. Translation: CASSEGAGVYSNQPQHF.

V usage is TRBV5-1 and J usage is TRBJ2-1; 8 bases map to TRBD2. V was clipped by 8 bases and J by 6 bases; unmatched bases: 7. Germline V gene data show CDR1 as SGHRS and CDR2 as YFSETQ. The CDR3 runs 13 residues. Here the CDR3 DNA reads TGCGCCAGTACCAACGGACTAGCCAATGAGCAGTTCTTC. It yields the protein CASTNGLANEQFF.

Comment on this clone: One end of the junction does not line up with germline, which may come from a read error. The rearrangement joins TRBV11-2 to TRBJ1-2; D not resolved. The CDR3 loop spans 13 amino acids. CDR1 SGHAT and CDR2 FQNNGV come from the germline V gene. In nucleotides, the CDR3 is TGTGCCGGCAGTCCGTGGGCTGACTATGGCTACACCTTC. Protein product: CAGSPWADYGYTF.

The chain joins TRBV4-1 to TRBJ2-4, with D perhaps TRBD1 (7 bases). The V gene's germline CDR1 is MGHRA and CDR2 YSYEKL. This CDR3 comprises 15 residues. Trimming shortened V by 0 bases and J by 7 bases, and 13 bases separated the two germline ends. The CDR3 loop is CASSQEAAGGNIQYF. The CDR3 DNA is TGCGCCAGCAGCCAAGAGGCGGCAGGGGGGAACATTCAGTACTTC.

The gene calls are TRBV6-1 and TRBJ1-2, with D perhaps matching TRBD1 (6 bases). This CDR3 region has 14 residues. Germline CDR1 MNHNS, CDR2 SASEGT. Trimming cost V 6 bases and J 10 bases, with 21 bases left between them. The CDR3 DNA is TGTGCCAGCAGCCAACTCACAGGGTTCGGAGTCTACACCTTC. This translates into CASSQLTGFGVYTF.

V usage is TRBV4-1 and J usage is TRBJ2-5; 7 nucleotides align to TRBD2. TRBJ2-7 matches the DNA end more closely, so the J call is doubtful. CDR1 MGHRA and CDR2 YSYEKL come from the germline V gene. The length of the CDR3 is 16 residues. The CDR3 nucleotides are TGCGCCAGCAGCCAAGATTCGTCGAGCGGGACCTACGAGCAGTACTTC. Translation: CASSQDSSSGTYEQYF.

V is TRBV27 and J is TRBJ1-2; D is ambiguous. There are 15 residues in the CDR3. Germline V gives CDR1 MNHEY, CDR2 SMNVEV (reference sequence). Written as DNA, the CDR3 is TGTGTCAGTTCCTCGGGAGGAGGGATTCAGTATGGCTACACCTTC. Protein: CVSSSGGGIQYGYTF.

The chain combines TRBV15 with TRBJ2-3; D gene uncertain. The CDR3 has 12 residues. The V gene lost 4 bases and the J gene lost 5 bases, with 7 bases spanning the gap. CDR1 and CDR2 (germline): LNHNV, YYDKDF (reference sequence). CDR3 DNA: TGTGCCACCAGCAAGCCAGGAGATACGCAGTATTTT. It translates to CATSKPGDTQYF.

This chain joins TRBV27 and TRBJ1-2, with 10 bases lining up with TRBD1. The CDR3 spans 15 residues. CDR1 is MNHEY, CDR2 SMNVEV, per germline (reference sequence). J gave up 7 bases and V 3 bases, and 8 bases lay outside the gene matches. The CDR3 DNA reads as TGTGCCAGCAGTTTTGACAGGGGGCGAGTTCGTGGCTACACCTTC. It codes for CASSFDRGRVRGYTF.

The genes are TRBV2 and TRBJ1-1, with TRBD1 matching over 7 bases. V lost 4 bases and J lost 6; bases outside the gene matches: 8. Germline loops: CDR1 SNHLY, CDR2 FYNNEI. The CDR3 totals 14 residues. The CDR3 sequence is CASSGQGIGPEAFF. The CDR3 DNA is TGTGCCAGCAGTGGACAGGGTATCGGCCCTGAAGCTTTCTTT. Variable domain in full (rest from reference TRBV2 and TRBJ1-1): EPEVTQTPSHQVTQMGQEVILRCVPISNHLYFYWYRQILGQKVEFLVSFYNNEISEKSEIFDDQFSVERPDGSNFTLKIRSTKLEDSAMYFCASSGQGIGPEAFFGQGTRLTVV.

In the case of this clone: The junction differs from germline at one of its ends, possibly a read error. V gene TRBV7-3 combines with J gene TRBJ1-1; possibly TRBD1 for D (6 bases). The germline V gene encodes CDR1 SGHTA and CDR2 FQGTGA. The CDR3 has 14 amino acids. The CDR3, as DNA: TGTGCCAGCAGCTCTCAAGCGGGGGACACTGAAACTTTCTTT. The encoded protein is CASSSQAGDTETFF.